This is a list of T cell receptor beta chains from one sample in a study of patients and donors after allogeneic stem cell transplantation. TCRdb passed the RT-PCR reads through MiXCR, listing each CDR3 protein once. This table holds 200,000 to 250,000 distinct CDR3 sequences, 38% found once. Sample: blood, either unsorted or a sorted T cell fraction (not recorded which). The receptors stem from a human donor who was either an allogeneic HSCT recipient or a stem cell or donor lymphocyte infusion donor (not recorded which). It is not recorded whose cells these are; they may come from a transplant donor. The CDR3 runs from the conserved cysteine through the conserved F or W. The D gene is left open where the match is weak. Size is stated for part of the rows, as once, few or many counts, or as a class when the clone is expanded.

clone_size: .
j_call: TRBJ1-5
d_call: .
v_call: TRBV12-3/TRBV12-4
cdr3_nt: TGTGCCAGCAGCCGCCTCCAGGGACCTAATCAGCCCCAGCATTTT
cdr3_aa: CASSRLQGPNQPQHF

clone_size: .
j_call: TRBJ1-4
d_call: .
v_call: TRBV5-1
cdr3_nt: TGCGCCAGCAGCCCCTTACGGGCAGGGAAGGATGCAACTAATGAAAAACTGTTTTTT
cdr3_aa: CASSPLRAGKDATNEKLFF

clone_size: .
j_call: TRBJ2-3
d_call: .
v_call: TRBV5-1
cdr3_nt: TGCGCCAGCAGCTTGGCCCAGGCAGGGGATGGGTATTTT
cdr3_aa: CASSLAQAGDGYF

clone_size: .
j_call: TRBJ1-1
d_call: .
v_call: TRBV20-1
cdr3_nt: TGCAGTGCTAGTAGGGACTTGAACACTGAAGCTTTCTTT
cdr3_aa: CSASRDLNTEAFF

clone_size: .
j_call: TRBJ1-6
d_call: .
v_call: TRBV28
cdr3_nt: TGTGCCAGCAGACCTGGACAGAGCCTACCCCTCCACTTT
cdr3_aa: CASRPGQSLPLHF

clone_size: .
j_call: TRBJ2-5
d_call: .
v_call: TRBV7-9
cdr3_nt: TGTGCCAGCAGCCCACCACGGGGACAAGAGACCCAGTACTTC
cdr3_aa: CASSPPRGQETQYF

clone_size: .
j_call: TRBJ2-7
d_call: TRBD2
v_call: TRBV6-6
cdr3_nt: TGTGCCAGCACCCGAGGACTAGCTGGTGAGCAGTACTTC
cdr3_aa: CASTRGLAGEQYF

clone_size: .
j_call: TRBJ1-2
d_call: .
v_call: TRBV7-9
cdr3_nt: TGTGCCAGCAGCTTAGTAGGGTTGGGCTACACCTTC
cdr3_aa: CASSLVGLGYTF

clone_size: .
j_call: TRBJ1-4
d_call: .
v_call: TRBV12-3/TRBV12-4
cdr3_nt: TGTGCCAGCAGTGCGCCGGGGAGTGAAAAACTGTTTTTT
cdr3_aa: CASSAPGSEKLFF

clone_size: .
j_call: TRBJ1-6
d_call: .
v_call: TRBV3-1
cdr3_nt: TGTGCCAGCAGCCAAACAGGTTCACCCCTCCACTTT
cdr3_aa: CASSQTGSPLHF

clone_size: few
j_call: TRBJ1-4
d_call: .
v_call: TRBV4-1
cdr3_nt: TGCGCCAGCAGCCAAGTCGGGGGCCCAACTAATGAAAAACTGTTTTTT
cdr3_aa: CASSQVGGPTNEKLFF

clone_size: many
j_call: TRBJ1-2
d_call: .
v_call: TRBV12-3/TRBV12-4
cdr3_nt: TGTGCCAGCACCTATGACACCCTGTTCGGCTATGGCTACACCTTC
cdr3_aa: CASTYDTLFGYGYTF

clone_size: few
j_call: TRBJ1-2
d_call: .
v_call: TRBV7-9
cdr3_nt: TGTGCCAGCAGCTTCCCGAAAAGACGAAAGCCCGATATTGACTATGGCTACACCTTC
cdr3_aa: CASSFPKRRKPDIDYGYTF

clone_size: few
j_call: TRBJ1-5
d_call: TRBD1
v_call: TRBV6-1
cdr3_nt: TGTGCCAGCTCTCTGACAGGGGGCATCAATCAGCCCCAGCATTTT
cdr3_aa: CASSLTGGINQPQHF

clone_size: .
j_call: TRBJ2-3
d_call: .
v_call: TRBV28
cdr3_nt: TGTGCCAGCAGTAGCACTCGGACTTGGACTAGCACAGATACGCAGTATTTT
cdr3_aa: CASSSTRTWTSTDTQYF

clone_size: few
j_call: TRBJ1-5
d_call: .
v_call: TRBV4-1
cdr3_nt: TGCGCCAGCAGCCAAGATTGGTTGCCCGGTCAGCCCCAGCATTTT
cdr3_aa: CASSQDWLPGQPQHF

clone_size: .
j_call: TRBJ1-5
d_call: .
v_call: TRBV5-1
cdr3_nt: TGCGCCAGCAGCTTGTTGGCAGGAGACGTTCCCCAGCATTTT
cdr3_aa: CASSLLAGDVPQHF

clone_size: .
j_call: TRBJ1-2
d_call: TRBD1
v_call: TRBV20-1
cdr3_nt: TGCAGTGCTAGAGATCGACCCAGGGGGCTTGCTAATGGCTACACCTTC
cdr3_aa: CSARDRPRGLANGYTF

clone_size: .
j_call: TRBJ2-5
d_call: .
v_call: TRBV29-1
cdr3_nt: TGCAGCGTTGAAGATCCCCGGGGCAGGGAGACCCAGTACTTC
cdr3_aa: CSVEDPRGRETQYF

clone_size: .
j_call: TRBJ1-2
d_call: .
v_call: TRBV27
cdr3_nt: TGTGCCAGCAGTCCTAGGACGCCTAGGGCCTATGGCTACACCTTC
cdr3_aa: CASSPRTPRAYGYTF

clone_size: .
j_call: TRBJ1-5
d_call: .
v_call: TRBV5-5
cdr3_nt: TGTGCCAGCAGCTTGGGTACAGCGAATCAGCCCCAGCATTTT
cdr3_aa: CASSLGTANQPQHF

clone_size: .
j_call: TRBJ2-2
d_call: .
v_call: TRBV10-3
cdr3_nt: TGTGCCATCAGTGTTCCGAGGGGCACCGGGGAGCTGTTTTTT
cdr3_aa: CAISVPRGTGELFF

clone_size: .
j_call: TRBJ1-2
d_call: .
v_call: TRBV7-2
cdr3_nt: TGTGCCAGCAGCTTAGTAGGTGGCTACACCTTC
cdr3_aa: CASSLVGGYTF

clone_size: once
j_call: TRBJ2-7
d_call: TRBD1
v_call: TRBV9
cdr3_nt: TGTGCCAGCAGCGTAGCCGGGACAGGCACCTACGAGCAGTACTTC
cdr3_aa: CASSVAGTGTYEQYF

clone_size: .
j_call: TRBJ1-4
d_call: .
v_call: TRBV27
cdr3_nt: TGTGCCAGCAGTCTCCGCGGAGGGACGGGTAATGAAAAACTGTTTTTT
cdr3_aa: CASSLRGGTGNEKLFF

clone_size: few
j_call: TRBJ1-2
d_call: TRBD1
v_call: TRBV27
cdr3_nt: TGTGCCACGCGGGACAGGGGGCTAGATGGCTACACCTTC
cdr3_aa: CATRDRGLDGYTF

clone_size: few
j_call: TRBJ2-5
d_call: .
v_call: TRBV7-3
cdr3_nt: TGTGCCAGCAGCTTTTCAGGGACGGAGACCCAGTACTTC
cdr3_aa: CASSFSGTETQYF

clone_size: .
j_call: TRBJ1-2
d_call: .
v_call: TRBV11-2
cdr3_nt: TGTGCCAGCAGCTTACGGGGCCAGAGTCGAGGCTACACCTTC
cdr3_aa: CASSLRGQSRGYTF

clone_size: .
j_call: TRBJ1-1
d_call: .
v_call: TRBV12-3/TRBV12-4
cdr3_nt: TGTGCCAGCAGGATTCACAGGGTTACCACTGAAGCTTTCTTT
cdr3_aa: CASRIHRVTTEAFF

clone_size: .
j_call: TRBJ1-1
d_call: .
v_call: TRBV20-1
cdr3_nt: TGCAGTGCGCGGGAGGCCATGAACACTGAAGCTTTCTTT
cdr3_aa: CSAREAMNTEAFF

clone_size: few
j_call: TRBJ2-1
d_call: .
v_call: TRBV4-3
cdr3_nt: TGCGCCAGCAGCCAAGAGGAGAGGTCTCGGGAGCAGTTCTTC
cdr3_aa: CASSQEERSREQFF

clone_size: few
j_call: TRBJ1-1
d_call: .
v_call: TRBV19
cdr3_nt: TGTGCCAGTAGTGAAACCGCGGCGGCCGCTTTCTTT
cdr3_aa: CASSETAAAAFF

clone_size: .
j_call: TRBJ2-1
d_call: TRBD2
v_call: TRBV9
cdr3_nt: TGTGCCAGCAGCGTAGATCGACGGGGGGCCTACAATGAGCAGTTCTTC
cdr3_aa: CASSVDRRGAYNEQFF

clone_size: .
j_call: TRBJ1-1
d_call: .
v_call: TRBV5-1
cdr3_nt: TGCGCCAGCAGCGATCCCCGGGTAGTAAGCACTGAAGCTTTCTTT
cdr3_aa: CASSDPRVVSTEAFF

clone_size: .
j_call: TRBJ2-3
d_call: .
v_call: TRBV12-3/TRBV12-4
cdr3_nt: TGTGCCAGCAGTTTCGGGGGTCCAGATACGCAGTATTTT
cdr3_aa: CASSFGGPDTQYF

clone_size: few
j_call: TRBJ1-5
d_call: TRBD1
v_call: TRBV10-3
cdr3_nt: TGTGCCATCAGTGAGGGGACAGCCAGCAATCAGCCCCAGCATTTT
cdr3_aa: CAISEGTASNQPQHF

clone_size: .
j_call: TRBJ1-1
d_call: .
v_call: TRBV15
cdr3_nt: TGTGCCACCAGCAGAGAGCGGGGTACGAACACTGAAGCTTTCTTT
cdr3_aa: CATSRERGTNTEAFF

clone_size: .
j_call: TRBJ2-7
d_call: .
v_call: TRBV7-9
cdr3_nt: TGTGCCAGCAGCCAGGACAAGTTCAGATACGAGCAGTACTTC
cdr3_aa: CASSQDKFRYEQYF

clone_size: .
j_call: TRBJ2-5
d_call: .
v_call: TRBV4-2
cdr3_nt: TGTGCCAGCAGCCAAGAGGGGACCGTTACAGAGACCCAGTACTTC
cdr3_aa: CASSQEGTVTETQYF

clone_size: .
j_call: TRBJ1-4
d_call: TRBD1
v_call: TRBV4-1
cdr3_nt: TGCGCCAGCAGCCAAGGTTCGACAGGGGTTAATGAAAAACTGTTTTTT
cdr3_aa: CASSQGSTGVNEKLFF

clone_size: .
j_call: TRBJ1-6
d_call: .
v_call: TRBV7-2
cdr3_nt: TGTGCCAGCAGCTTGACATCGATCCCTAATTCACCCCTCCACTTT
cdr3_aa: CASSLTSIPNSPLHF

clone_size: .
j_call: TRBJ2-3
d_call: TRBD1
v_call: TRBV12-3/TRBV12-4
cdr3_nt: TGTGCCAGCAGTTTTAGAGGGGGCGGCACAGATACGCAGTATTTT
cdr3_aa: CASSFRGGGTDTQYF

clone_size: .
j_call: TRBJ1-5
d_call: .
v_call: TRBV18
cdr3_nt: TGTGCCAGCTCACCGAATCTGGATCAGCCCCAGCATTTT
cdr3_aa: CASSPNLDQPQHF